This section outlines one TCR beta chain sequence together with its context. As yet, its antigen is unknown. Using immunoSEQ multiplex PCR, the repertoire was profiled, and TCRdb retains in-frame clones only, with some absent. This sample carries more than 100,000 clones, around 96% of them seen once, and the ten largest clones take 2.5% to 3.5%. The data are from a study of graft-versus-host responses after intestinal transplantation. Study-wide background: All recipients got anti-thymocyte globulin induction, then tacrolimus and steroids for 2 to 4 years. Study-level results: Analysis identified GvH clones in recipient marrow, with some appearing first in ileum or blood.

This CDR3 spans 15 amino acids. In germline, CDR1 is MDHEN, CDR2 SYDVKM. Trimming removed 4 bases from V and 2 bases from J; junction bases left unmatched: 5. The rearrangement uses TRBV28 and TRBJ1-5, with 7 bases matching TRBD1. This receptor was obtained from a human donor who received an intestinal transplant. Sample: unstimulated CD8+ T cells sorted from spleen or lymph node cells, taken before intestinal transplant. CDR3: CASSSTGDGNQPQHF. In DNA form, the CDR3 reads TGTGCCAGCAGTTCAACAGGGGACGGCAATCAGCCCCAGCATTTT.